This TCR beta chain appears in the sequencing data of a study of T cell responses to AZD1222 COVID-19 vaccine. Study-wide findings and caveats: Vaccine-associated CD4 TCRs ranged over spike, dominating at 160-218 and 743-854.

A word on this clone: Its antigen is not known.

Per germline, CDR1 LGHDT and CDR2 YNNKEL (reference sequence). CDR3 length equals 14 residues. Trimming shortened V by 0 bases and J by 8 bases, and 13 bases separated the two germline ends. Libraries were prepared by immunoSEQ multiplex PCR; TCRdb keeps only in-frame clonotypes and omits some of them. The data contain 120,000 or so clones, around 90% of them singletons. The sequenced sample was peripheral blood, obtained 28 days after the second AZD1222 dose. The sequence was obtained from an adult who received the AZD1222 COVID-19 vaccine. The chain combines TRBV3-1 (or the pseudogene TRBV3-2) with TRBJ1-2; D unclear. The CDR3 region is CASSQDTRLRGYTF. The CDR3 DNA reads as TGTGCCAGCAGCCAAGATACGAGACTCAGGGGCTACACCTTC.